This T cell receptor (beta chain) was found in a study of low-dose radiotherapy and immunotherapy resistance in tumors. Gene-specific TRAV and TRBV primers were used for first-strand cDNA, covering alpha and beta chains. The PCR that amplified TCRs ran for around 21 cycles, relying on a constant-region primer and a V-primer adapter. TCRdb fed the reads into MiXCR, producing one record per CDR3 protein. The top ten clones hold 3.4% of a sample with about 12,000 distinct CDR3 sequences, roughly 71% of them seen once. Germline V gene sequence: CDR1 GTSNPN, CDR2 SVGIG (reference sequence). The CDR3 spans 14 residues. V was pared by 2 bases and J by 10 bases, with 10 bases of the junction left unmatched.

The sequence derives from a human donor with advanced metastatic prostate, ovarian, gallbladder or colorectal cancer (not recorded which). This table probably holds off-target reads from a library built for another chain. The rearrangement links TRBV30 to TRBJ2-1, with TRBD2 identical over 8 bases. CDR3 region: CAWSLNSGMSEQFF. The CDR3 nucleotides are TGTGCCTGGAGTCTTAATAGCGGGATGTCAGAGCAGTTCTTC. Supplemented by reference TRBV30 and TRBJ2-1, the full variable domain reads SQTIHQWPATLVQPVGSPLSLECTVEGTSNPNLYWYRQAAGRGLQLLFYSVGIGQISSEVPQNLSASRPQDRQFILSSKKLLLSDSGFYLCAWSLNSGMSEQFFGPGTRLTVL.